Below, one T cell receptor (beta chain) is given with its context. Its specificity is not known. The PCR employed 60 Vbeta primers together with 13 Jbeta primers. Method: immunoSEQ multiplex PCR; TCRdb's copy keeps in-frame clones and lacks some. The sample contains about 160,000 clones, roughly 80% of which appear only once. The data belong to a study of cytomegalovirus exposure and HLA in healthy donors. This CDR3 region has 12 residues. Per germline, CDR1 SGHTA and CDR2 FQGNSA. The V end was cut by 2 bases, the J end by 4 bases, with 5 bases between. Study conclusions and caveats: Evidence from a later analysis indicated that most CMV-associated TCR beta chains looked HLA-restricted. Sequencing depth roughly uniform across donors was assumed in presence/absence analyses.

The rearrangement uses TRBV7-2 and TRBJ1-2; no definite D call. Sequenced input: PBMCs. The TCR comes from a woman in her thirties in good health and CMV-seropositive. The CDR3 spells CASSLYSYGYTF. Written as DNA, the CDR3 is TGTGCCAGCAGCTTATATTCCTATGGCTACACCTTC. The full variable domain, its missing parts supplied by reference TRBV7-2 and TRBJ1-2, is GAGVSQSPSNKVTEKGKDVELRCDPISGHTALYWYRQSLGQGLEFLIYFQGNSAPDKSGLPSDRFSAERTGGSVSTLTIQRTQQEDSAVYLCASSLYSYGYTFGSGTRLTVV.